What follows are 15 T cell receptor beta chains derived from one specimen sequenced in a study of T cell responses to AZD1222 COVID-19 vaccine. The protocol was immunoSEQ multiplex PCR, while the TCRdb copy is restricted to in-frame clones and leaves out a portion. This sample yields 86,000 or so clones, of which about 88% are seen a single time; 6.9% belongs to the top ten. The sequences come from peripheral blood, collected 28 days after the second AZD1222 dose. The origin of the receptors is an adult who received the AZD1222 COVID-19 vaccine.

The chain joins TRBV13 to TRBJ2-5, with TRBD2 matching over 11 bases. The length of the CDR3 is 14 residues. Losses at the gene ends were 3 bases for V and 5 bases for J; bases not matched to a gene: 2. Germline lookup yields CDR1 PRHDT and CDR2 FYEKMQ (reference sequence). The CDR3 DNA is TGTGCCAGCAGCTTTACTAGCGGGAGTGAGACCCAGTACTTC. Encoded protein: CASSFTSGSETQYF. The complete variable domain, with remaining parts taken from reference TRBV13 and TRBJ2-5, reads AAGVIQSPRHLIKEKRETATLKCYPIPRHDTVYWYQQGPGQDPQFLISFYEKMQSDKGSIPDRFSAQQFSDYHSELNMSSLELGDSALYFCASSFTSGSETQYFGPGTRLLVL.

A word on this clone: Germline and junction disagree at one end, which may indicate a read error. The CDR3 nucleotides read TGTGCCAGTAACCTGGTGGGCCCTAAATATGGCTACACCTTC. Its translation is CASNLVGPKYGYTF. This sequence joins TRBV19 and TRBJ1-2; no firm D call. Germline lookup yields CDR1 LNHDA and CDR2 SQIVND (reference sequence). The CDR3 contains 14 residues.

The chain employs TRBV6-5 and TRBJ1-4, with 8 bases aligning to TRBD1. The CDR3 length is 14 residues. The germline gives CDR1 MNHEY, CDR2 SVGAGI. Unmatched junction bases numbered 5, after V lost 7 bases and J lost 4 bases. The CDR3 coding sequence is TGTGCCAGCACCTTGACAGGGGTTAATGAAAAACTGTTTTTT. Protein sequence: CASTLTGVNEKLFF.

The chain combines TRBV3-1 (or the pseudogene TRBV3-2) with TRBJ1-1; D is unclear. The CDR3 has 13 residues. Germline V gene data show CDR1 as LGHDT and CDR2 as YNNKEL (reference sequence). V was cut by 9 bases and J by 3 bases, with 14 bases left in between. Written as DNA, the CDR3 is TGTGCCAGTGGGAAGGGAGGTCACACTGAAGCTTTCTTT. Its translation is CASGKGGHTEAFF.

The CDR3 DNA is TGTGCCAGCAGCCTGCGGGACTCACAACTCTACGAGCAGTACTTC. It yields the protein CASSLRDSQLYEQYF. This chain links TRBV11-2 with TRBJ2-7; D is possibly TRBD2 (6 bases). The CDR3 has 15 residues. The germline gives CDR1 SGHAT, CDR2 FQNNGV. The germline V and J ends were trimmed by 5 bases and 3 bases, with 17 bases remaining between them. The complete variable domain, with remaining parts taken from reference TRBV11-2 and TRBJ2-7, reads EAGVAQSPRYKIIEKRQSVAFWCNPISGHATLYWYQQILGQGPKLLIQFQNNGVVDDSQLPKDRFSAERLKGVDSTLKIQPAKLEDSAVYLCASSLRDSQLYEQYFGPGTRLTVT.

The chain links TRBV5-5 to TRBJ1-4, with D tentatively TRBD1 (5 bases). Germline CDR1 and CDR2: SGHKS and YYEKEE (reference sequence). This CDR3 is 14 amino acids long. V was pared by 1 base and J by 6 bases, with 10 bases between. The CDR3 sequence: CASSLQGGDEKLFF. The CDR3 region has the DNA TGTGCCAGCAGCTTGCAGGGTGGGGATGAAAAACTGTTTTTT.

The chain combines TRBV5-1 with TRBJ1-1; D is possibly TRBD1 (5 bases). The V gene lost 5 bases and the J gene lost 7 bases, with 18 bases spanning the gap. CDR3 length: 14 amino acids. CDR1 SGHRS and CDR2 YFSETQ come from the germline V gene. CDR3 bases: TGCGCCAGCAGAACCCTCAGGGAGGCGGATGAAGCTTTCTTT. It yields the protein CASRTLREADEAFF.

This clone was picked up one time. CDR3 residues: CASRGTGPNEQFF. In DNA form, the CDR3 reads TGTGCCAGCAGGGGGACAGGGCCGAATGAGCAGTTCTTC. The rearrangement joins TRBV2 to TRBJ2-1; TRBD1 matches at 9 bases. The trim removed 6 bases at V and 7 bases at J, leaving 4 bases unmatched. This CDR3 has 13 amino acids. Germline CDR1 and CDR2: SNHLY and FYNNEI.

This chain uses TRBV6-5 with TRBJ2-1, with 14 bases that match TRBD2. The germline V gene has CDR1 MNHEY and CDR2 SVGAGI. CDR3 size: 15 residues. V shed 10 bases, J shed 8 bases, and the junction held 10 bases outside the gene matches. CDR3: CATEPGLAGVYEQFF. The DNA of the CDR3 is TGTGCCACCGAGCCGGGACTAGCGGGAGTCTATGAGCAGTTCTTC.

The gene calls are TRBV5-1 and TRBJ1-1, with D possibly being TRBD1 (6 bases). The CDR3 has 15 amino acids. Germline values: CDR1 SGHRS, CDR2 YFSETQ. V lost 5 bases and J lost 2, with 16 bases in between. DNA of the CDR3: TGCGCCAGCAGTCAGACAGGTATTGATAACACTGAAGCTTTCTTT. This translates into CASSQTGIDNTEAFF.

The chain couples TRBV3-1 (or the pseudogene TRBV3-2) to TRBJ1-2; 8 bases are shared with TRBD1. V lost 4 bases and J lost 10; bases outside the gene matches: 11. This CDR3 has 14 residues. From germline, CDR1 is LGHDT and CDR2 YNNKEL (reference sequence). This CDR3 is CASSRTPGQASYTF. CDR3 DNA sequence: TGTGCCAGCAGCCGAACACCGGGACAGGCCTCCTACACCTTC.

The V call is TRBV5-1, the J call TRBJ2-5; TRBD2 matches 8 bases. In germline, CDR1 is SGHRS, CDR2 YFSETQ. CDR3 size: 18 residues. V dropped 4 bases and J dropped 0; count of bases not matched to a gene: 14. For the CDR3, the DNA is TGCGCCAGCAGCCCGAATAGCGGGGTGGGATCGTACCAAGAGACCCAGTACTTC. Translating gives CASSPNSGVGSYQETQYF.

This sequence joins TRBV2 and TRBJ2-6; D not resolved. The CDR3 is 15 amino acids. V lost 6 bases and J 0 bases, leaving 9 bases between the germline ends. The V gene's germline CDR1 is SNHLY and CDR2 FYNNEI. CDR3 region: CASRPQNSGANVLTF. The CDR3 region has the DNA TGTGCCAGCAGACCTCAGAACTCTGGGGCCAACGTCCTGACTTTC.

This clone has just a few counts. The V and J genes are TRBV28 and TRBJ1-1; D is undetermined. Trimming stripped 5 bases from V and 5 bases from J, with 15 bases between. Germline CDR1 reads MDHEN; CDR2 reads SYDVKM. This CDR3 has 14 amino acids. The CDR3 reads CASSNLRHFTEAFF. In DNA, the CDR3 is TGTGCCAGCAGTAACCTTCGGCACTTTACTGAAGCTTTCTTT.

The chain uses TRBV6-5 and TRBJ2-7; D is unresolved. This CDR3 is built from 13 residues. The V gene's germline CDR1 is MNHEY and CDR2 SVGAGI. With 5 bases removed from V and 5 bases from J, the gap between germline ends came to 13 bases. CDR3 sequence reads: CASSPPRVNEQYF. The DNA for the CDR3 is TGTGCCAGCAGTCCCCCCAGAGTGAACGAGCAGTACTTC.